Following are 5 T cell receptor beta chains from one sample sequenced in a study of T cells after posttransplantation cyclophosphamide. The protocol was immunoSEQ multiplex PCR, while the TCRdb copy is restricted to in-frame clones and leaves out a portion. The table lists tens of thousands of clones, with no singletons. Sequencing was done on a sample of PBMCs. The receptors originated from a man aged 35-49 years in good health, CMV-negative, and a related stem cell transplant donor.

This clone was seen more than once but under ten times. The chain couples TRBV7-9 to TRBJ2-5, with D possibly matching TRBD1 (6 bases). The V end lost 5 bases, the J end lost 5 bases, and 6 bases lay between the germline ends. The CDR3 runs to 11 residues. Germline CDR1 and CDR2: SEHNR and FQNEAQ (reference sequence). The CDR3 reads CASSDRETQYF. The CDR3 bases are TGTGCCAGCAGCGACAGGGAGACCCAGTACTTC.

In this sample, this clone turned up a few times. The V call is TRBV6-5, the J call TRBJ1-1, with 7 bases lining up with TRBD1. This CDR3 region has 13 residues. J lost 7 bases, V lost 8 bases, and 10 bases had no gene match. CDR1 is MNHEY and CDR2 is SVGAGI in the germline V gene. CDR3 amino acids: CASGIGGSYEAFF. The DNA for the CDR3 is TGTGCCAGCGGTATAGGGGGCAGCTATGAAGCTTTCTTT.

This clone was recorded many times. The V gene is TRBV5-1, the J gene TRBJ2-2; TRBD2 is a possible D gene (5 bases). There are 15 residues in the CDR3. The germline CDR1 and CDR2 sequences are SGHRS and YFSETQ. V was pared by 2 bases and J by 1 base, with 9 bases between. The CDR3 coding sequence is TGCGCCAGCAGCTTCTCGGGGATGAACACCGGGGAGCTGTTTTTT. This sequence encodes CASSFSGMNTGELFF.

The sample holds a few counts of this clone. The rearrangement uses TRBV7-2 and TRBJ2-3; 10 bases align to TRBD2. Germline V lookup: CDR1 SGHTA, CDR2 FQGNSA. CDR3 length: 14 amino acids. V gave up 6 bases and J gave up 0 bases; unmatched junction bases: 0. The CDR3 coding sequence is TGTGCCAGCAGGACTAGCGGGAGCACAGATACGCAGTATTTT. Translation gives CASRTSGSTDTQYF.

The CDR3 protein is CASSSTSSTGELFF. The CDR3 DNA is TGTGCCAGCAGCTCGACATCATCAACCGGGGAGCTGTTTTTT. This rearrangement joins TRBV7-3 to TRBJ2-2; unclear D gene. The germline V gene has CDR1 SGHTA and CDR2 FQGTGA. V was clipped by 4 bases and J by 5 bases, with 11 bases between them. The CDR3 consists of 14 residues.